These 23 T cell receptor beta chains came from one sample sequenced in a study of cytomegalovirus exposure and HLA in healthy donors (dated by TCRdb to about 2017). The protocol used for the library was the immunoSEQ multiplex PCR assay. For the multiplex PCR, a mixture combining 60 forward primers for TCR Vbeta segments and 13 reverse primers for TCR Jbeta segments was used. The table was pulled from immuneACCESS by TCRdb, which kept in-frame rearrangements only. Such tables lose some clones; where checked, under half of the loss comes from unresolved V genes, and the rest has no known cause. The table for this sample shows 150,000 to 200,000 clones. The top ten clones comprise about 0.8% of the sample. The specimen sequenced was PBMCs. The receptors were sampled from a woman aged 18-29 years in good health and CMV-seropositive.

The chain carries TRBV6-6 and TRBJ2-7; D perhaps matches TRBD1 (5 bases). Germline CDR1 MNHNY, CDR2 SVGAGI (reference sequence). This CDR3 spans 12 amino acids. V was trimmed by 6 bases and J by 1 base, leaving 7 bases between them. CDR3 DNA sequence: TGTGCCAGCAGCGGACATTCCTACGAGCAGTACTTC. Its translation is CASSGHSYEQYF.

The chain has TRBV18 and TRBJ1-2, with D unclear. The V end lost 3 bases, the J end lost 5 bases, and 10 bases lay between the germline ends. This CDR3 spans 13 amino acids. Germline V gives CDR1 KGHSH, CDR2 LQKENI. The CDR3 loop reads CASSPSPLYGYTF. CDR3 nucleotide sequence: TGTGCCAGCTCACCCTCCCCACTTTATGGCTACACCTTC.

This chain joins TRBV6-5 and TRBJ1-3, with 7 bases that match TRBD1. The CDR3 consists of 13 residues. The ends lost 6 bases at V and 9 bases at J; junction bases unmatched: 8. Germline CDR1 is MNHEY and CDR2 is SVGAGI. The CDR3 region is CASRATGTSTIYF. Written as DNA, the CDR3 is TGTGCCAGCAGGGCGACAGGGACAAGCACCATATATTTT.

The genes are TRBV7-2 and TRBJ1-1, with no clear D. CDR3 length: 13 residues. Germline CDR1 is SGHTA and CDR2 is FQGNSA. V lost 3 bases, J lost 5 bases, and 10 bases lay in between. The CDR3 protein is CASSFGFGTEAFF. In nucleotides, the CDR3 is TGTGCCAGCAGCTTCGGGTTCGGGACTGAAGCTTTCTTT.

This chain links TRBV19 with TRBJ1-6; 8 nucleotides align to TRBD1. Germline V CDR1 and CDR2: LNHDA, SQIVND (reference sequence). This CDR3 has 17 amino acids. The junction had 13 bases not matched to a gene; V was cut back by 5 bases and J by 7 bases. The CDR3 loop is CASSDRPGGAGNSPLHF. The CDR3 coding sequence is TGTGCCAGTAGTGACCGACCAGGGGGCGCCGGAAATTCACCCCTCCACTTT.

This sequence joins TRBV2 and TRBJ2-7; TRBD2 agrees at 13 bases. Trimming cost V 6 bases and J 6 bases; bases outside gene matches: 5. There are 14 residues in the CDR3. Germline CDR1 reads SNHLY; CDR2 reads FYNNEI. CDR3 protein: CASSGLAGEGEQYF. The CDR3 region has the DNA TGTGCCAGCAGCGGACTAGCGGGAGAGGGCGAGCAGTACTTC.

The chain employs TRBV6-1 and TRBJ2-5; the D is unclear. The length of the CDR3 is 13 residues. Germline values: CDR1 MNHNS, CDR2 SASEGT. V was clipped by 0 bases and J by 3 bases, with 5 bases between them. The CDR3 region is CASSEAPEETQYF. The DNA of the CDR3 is TGTGCCAGCAGTGAAGCGCCAGAAGAGACCCAGTACTTC.

The J gene is TRBJ2-2, the V gene TRBV13; D perhaps matches TRBD1 (6 bases). V was trimmed by 8 bases and J by 4 bases, leaving 14 bases between them. This CDR3 is 14 amino acids long. CDR1 is PRHDT and CDR2 is FYEKMQ in the germline V gene (reference sequence). For the CDR3, the DNA is TGTGCCAGCGAGCCAAGGGGGATCACCGGGGAGCTGTTTTTT. It codes for CASEPRGITGELFF.

The chain carries TRBV10-3 and TRBJ2-3; 10 positions match TRBD2. Germline-derived CDR1 and CDR2 are ENHRY and SYGVKD. The V segment lost 6 bases and the J segment 5 bases; nucleotides outside the gene matches: 8. CDR3 size: 15 residues. The DNA of the CDR3 is TGTGCCATCAGCGCTCTAGCGGGAGACGGAGATACGCAGTATTTT. Its protein product is CAISALAGDGDTQYF.

The genes are TRBV7-2 and TRBJ1-5, with TRBD1 as a possible D gene (6 bases). The V gene's germline CDR1 is SGHTA and CDR2 FQGNSA. V was pared by 5 bases and J by 1 base, with 12 bases between. The CDR3 is made up of 15 amino acids. This CDR3 is CASSQTGLSNQPQHF. As DNA, the CDR3 is TGTGCCAGCAGCCAAACAGGGCTAAGCAATCAGCCCCAGCATTTT.

The rearrangement links TRBV28 to TRBJ1-2; the D gene is possibly TRBD1 (5 bases). The CDR3 is 15 amino acids. Trimming pared 5 bases from V and 4 bases from J, leaving 17 bases between. Germline loops: CDR1 MDHEN, CDR2 SYDVKM. The CDR3 protein is CASSPLWEGLYGYTF. The CDR3 bases are TGTGCCAGCAGTCCCCTGTGGGAGGGGCTCTATGGCTACACCTTC.

The chain uses TRBV18 and TRBJ2-5; 8 bases fit TRBD1. V was pared by 3 bases and J by 2 bases, with 2 bases of the junction left unmatched. The germline V gene has CDR1 KGHSH and CDR2 LQKENI. The CDR3 runs 14 residues. CDR3 in DNA: TGTGCCAGCTCACCGCGGGACAGGCAAGAGACCCAGTACTTC. This codes for CASSPRDRQETQYF.

This chain uses TRBV4-1 with TRBJ1-5, with a possible D match to TRBD1 (6 bases). Germline CDR1 reads MGHRA; CDR2 reads YSYEKL. Trimming took 2 bases from V and 1 from J, leaving 15 bases between them. The CDR3 extends over 17 amino acids. CDR3 protein: CASSQTPGVESNQPQHF. For the CDR3, the DNA is TGCGCCAGCAGCCAAACCCCAGGGGTGGAGAGCAATCAGCCCCAGCATTTT.

The chain uses TRBV2 and TRBJ1-5; D gene ambiguous. Trimming removed 4 bases from V and 5 bases from J, with 9 bases in between. Looked up from germline, CDR1 is SNHLY and CDR2 is FYNNEI. CDR3 size: 13 residues. The CDR3 here is CASSVRTYQPQHF. Here the CDR3 DNA reads TGTGCCAGCAGTGTTCGCACATATCAGCCCCAGCATTTT.

The gene calls are TRBV5-4 and TRBJ2-1; TRBD2 is a possible D gene (6 bases). Germline-derived CDR1 and CDR2 are SGHNT and YYREEE (reference sequence). This CDR3 has 18 amino acids. Trimming cost V 2 bases and J 9 bases, with 27 bases left between them. CDR3 protein: CASSFYGTRSDRSSEQFF. The DNA for the CDR3 is TGTGCCAGCAGCTTTTACGGGACTCGAAGCGATAGGTCGAGTGAGCAGTTCTTC.

The rearrangement links TRBV27 to TRBJ1-5; 7 bases match TRBD1. The V gene's germline CDR1 is MNHEY and CDR2 SMNVEV (reference sequence). This CDR3 spans 14 amino acids. V lost 5 bases, J lost 4 bases, and 5 bases stayed unmatched. The CDR3: CASSVAGGNQPQHF. The CDR3 DNA reads TGTGCCAGCAGTGTTGCAGGGGGAAATCAGCCCCAGCATTTT.

J is TRBJ2-3 and V is TRBV14, with D maybe TRBD2 (6 bases). Between the trimmed V and J ends, which lost 1 base and 8 bases, there was a span of 7 bases. Germline CDR1 is SGHDN and CDR2 is FVKESK. The CDR3 length is 12 residues. CDR3 in DNA: TGTGCCAGCAGCCAAGTCGGGGGTACGCAGTATTTT. Translating it yields CASSQVGGTQYF.

V gene TRBV13 combines with J gene TRBJ1-4; D is possibly TRBD1 (6 bases). V lost 4 bases and J 7 bases, leaving 19 bases between the germline ends. The CDR3 length is 16 residues. Looked up from germline, CDR1 is PRHDT and CDR2 is FYEKMQ (reference sequence). The CDR3 protein is CASSSRGGRRAEKLFF. In DNA form, the CDR3 reads TGTGCCAGCAGCTCTCGGGGGGGCAGGAGAGCTGAAAAACTGTTTTTT. Full variable domain (outside the CDR3, taken from reference TRBV13 and TRBJ1-4): AAGVIQSPRHLIKEKRETATLKCYPIPRHDTVYWYQQGPGQDPQFLISFYEKMQSDKGSIPDRFSAQQFSDYHSELNMSSLELGDSALYFCASSSRGGRRAEKLFFGSGTQLSVL.

The V gene is TRBV5-1, the J gene TRBJ2-3, with D tentatively TRBD1 (5 bases). CDR1 and CDR2 from the germline V gene are SGHRS and YFSETQ. Trimming removed 4 bases from V and 10 bases from J, with 16 bases in between. This CDR3 has 13 amino acids. CDR3 region: CASSPLGDWAQYF. Here the CDR3 DNA reads TGCGCCAGCAGCCCTCTAGGGGATTGGGCGCAGTATTTT.

The chain joins TRBV2 to TRBJ1-1, with a weak D call TRBD1 (6 bases). V was clipped by 3 bases and J by 5 bases, with 19 bases between them. CDR3 length equals 16 residues. Germline V CDR1 and CDR2: SNHLY, FYNNEI. The CDR3 DNA reads TGTGCCAGCAGTGACCCCTTGACAGGTTATCGGACTGAAGCTTTCTTT. Translating gives CASSDPLTGYRTEAFF.

The J gene is TRBJ2-6, the V gene TRBV2; 8 nucleotides line up with TRBD1. The CDR3 covers 16 residues. The ends lost 4 bases at V and 0 bases at J; junction bases unmatched: 2. CDR1 is SNHLY and CDR2 is FYNNEI in the germline V gene. CDR3 nucleotides: TGTGCCAGCAGTGCGGGACAGGTCTCTGGGGCCAACGTCCTGACTTTC. It is translated as CASSAGQVSGANVLTF.

This chain joins TRBV7-2 and TRBJ2-7, with 12 bases identical to TRBD2. Germline CDR1 reads SGHTA; CDR2 reads FQGNSA. There are 17 residues in the CDR3. V was clipped by 1 base and J by 1 base; unmatched bases: 5. The CDR3 coding sequence is TGTGCCAGCAGCTTAGTGGGTCTAGCGGGAGGGTCCTACGAGCAGTACTTC. It codes for CASSLVGLAGGSYEQYF.

The chain joins TRBV7-9 to TRBJ2-1; tentatively, D is TRBD2 (5 bases). Deletions cut 3 bases from V and 0 bases from J, with 9 bases between. The CDR3 spans 15 residues. From germline, CDR1 is SEHNR and CDR2 FQNEAQ (reference sequence). In DNA form, the CDR3 reads TGTGCCAGCAGCTTCAAAGGGAGCTCCTACAATGAGCAGTTCTTC. Translating it yields CASSFKGSSYNEQFF.